These 25 T cell receptor beta chains came from one sample sequenced in a study of cytomegalovirus exposure and HLA in healthy donors. The study ran its PCR with 60 Vbeta and 13 Jbeta primers. Sequenced by immunoSEQ multiplex PCR; TCRdb stores in-frame clones only, minus some. This table has roughly 140,000 clones, 80% to 90% appearing once. Sequenced sample: PBMCs. Source of these receptors: a woman in her forties in good health and CMV-seropositive.

The V call is TRBV6-5, the J call TRBJ1-5; TRBD1 is a possible D gene (5 bases). V was shortened by 2 bases and J by 7 bases, with 9 bases between the two germline ends. The CDR3 extends over 13 amino acids. CDR1 MNHEY and CDR2 SVGAGI come from the germline V gene. The CDR3 protein is CASSYLKGQPQHF. CDR3 bases: TGTGCCAGCAGTTACCTAAAGGGGCAGCCCCAGCATTTT.

This clone was found once. V is TRBV28 and J is TRBJ1-2; D unclear. CDR3 size: 15 residues. V was shortened by 3 bases and J by 7 bases, with 18 bases between the two germline ends. Germline V gene sequence: CDR1 MDHEN, CDR2 SYDVKM. The CDR3 DNA reads TGTGCCAGCAGTTTCCCGGGGAGGGAGGGTAGTGGCTACACCTTC. The encoded protein is CASSFPGREGSGYTF.

V and J are TRBV6-4 and TRBJ2-3, with 7 bases identical to TRBD2. The length of the CDR3 is 15 residues. The V and J ends lost 2 bases and 4 bases, in that order; junction bases with no gene match: 6. Germline CDR1 MRHNA, CDR2 SNTAGT. The CDR3 DNA reads TGTGCCAGCAGTGACGGACGGGGGGAGTCAGATACGCAGTATTTT. Translated, it gives CASSDGRGESDTQYF.

The V call is TRBV5-5, the J call TRBJ2-6, with D maybe TRBD1 (5 bases). The CDR3 contains 18 residues. V was shortened by 5 bases and J by 3 bases, with 21 bases between the two germline ends. The V gene's germline CDR1 is SGHKS and CDR2 YYEKEE (reference sequence). This chain's CDR3 is CASSPKTVNLGGANVLTF. Written as DNA, the CDR3 is TGTGCCAGCAGTCCAAAGACAGTTAATCTGGGTGGGGCCAACGTCCTGACTTTC.

The rearrangement links TRBV19 to TRBJ2-2; the match to TRBD1 covers 7 bases. There are 15 residues in the CDR3. J lost 2 bases, V lost 7 bases, and 7 bases had no gene match. Germline V gene data show CDR1 as LNHDA and CDR2 as SQIVND (reference sequence). CDR3 in DNA: TGTGCCAGTACCCCGACAGGGACAAACACCGGGGAGCTGTTTTTT. This sequence encodes CASTPTGTNTGELFF. The full variable domain, with the rest looked up from reference TRBV19 and TRBJ2-2, is DGGITQSPKYLFRKEGQNVTLSCEQNLNHDAMYWYRQDPGQGLRLIYYSQIVNDFQKGDIAEGYSVSREKKESFPLTVTSAQKNPTAFYLCASTPTGTNTGELFFGEGSRLTVL.

The chain is built from TRBV25-1 and TRBJ1-5, with D maybe TRBD1 (5 bases). CDR1 is MGHDK and CDR2 is SYGVNS in the germline V gene. There are 16 residues in the CDR3. Trimming left V 4 bases short and J 2 bases short, with 15 bases between. The CDR3 region is CASSAHQGSGNQPQHF. CDR3 nucleotides: TGTGCCAGCAGTGCTCACCAGGGTAGTGGCAATCAGCCCCAGCATTTT.

The chain links TRBV5-6 to TRBJ2-6, with 7 bases fitting TRBD1. The CDR3 has 16 residues. V dropped 7 bases and J dropped 1; count of bases not matched to a gene: 8. CDR1 is SGHDT, CDR2 YYEEEE, per germline. CDR3 sequence reads: CASFGTAVSGANVLTF. In nucleotides, the CDR3 is TGTGCCAGCTTTGGGACAGCGGTATCTGGGGCCAACGTCCTGACTTTC.

The genes are TRBV7-2 and TRBJ2-7; 7 nucleotides align to TRBD2. V shed 2 bases, J shed 0 bases, and the junction held 10 bases outside the gene matches. The CDR3 runs 17 residues. In germline, CDR1 is SGHTA, CDR2 FQGNSA. The CDR3 DNA follows: TGTGCCAGCAGCTTAAGGTCAAGCGGGAAACCCTCCTACGAGCAGTACTTC. Translation gives CASSLRSSGKPSYEQYF.

This clone was counted a few times. V gene TRBV2 combines with J gene TRBJ2-3; D is undetermined. The CDR3 loop spans 12 amino acids. Trimming stripped 5 bases from V and 5 bases from J, with 8 bases between. Germline V gene lookup returns CDR1 SNHLY and CDR2 FYNNEI. The CDR3 spells CASSLNRDTQYF. CDR3 bases: TGTGCCAGCAGTCTTAACAGAGATACGCAGTATTTT. Looking up the rest from reference TRBV2 and TRBJ2-3 gives the full variable domain: EPEVTQTPSHQVTQMGQEVILRCVPISNHLYFYWYRQILGQKVEFLVSFYNNEISEKSEIFDDQFSVERPDGSNFTLKIRSTKLEDSAMYFCASSLNRDTQYFGPGTRLTVL.

CDR3 bases: TGTGCCAGCTCACCACCTTGGGCTAGCGGAGGGGCCCTCCAAGAGACCCAGTACTTC. It encodes CASSPPWASGGALQETQYF. The chain uses TRBV18 and TRBJ2-5; 7 bases are a match to TRBD2. The ends lost 0 bases at V and 1 base at J; junction bases unmatched: 14. Germline CDR1 is KGHSH and CDR2 is LQKENI. The length of the CDR3 is 19 residues. The variable domain in full, completed from reference TRBV18 and TRBJ2-5, reads NAGVMQNPRHLVRRRGQEARLRCSPMKGHSHVYWYRQLPEEGLKFMVYLQKENIIDESGMPKERFSAEFPKEGPSILRIQQVVRGDSAAYFCASSPPWASGGALQETQYFGPGTRLLVL.

The chain is built from TRBV28 and TRBJ1-2; 8 bases agree with TRBD1. This CDR3 is 13 amino acids long. V was pared by 6 bases and J by 4 bases, with 4 bases of the junction left unmatched. The V gene's germline CDR1 is MDHEN and CDR2 SYDVKM. The chain's CDR3 is CASRKGQAYGYTF. The CDR3 DNA reads TGTGCCAGCAGAAAGGGACAGGCCTATGGCTACACCTTC.

The rearrangement links TRBV5-1 to TRBJ2-5, with 8 bases matching TRBD1. Per the germline V gene, CDR1 is SGHRS and CDR2 is YFSETQ. V trimming: 1 base; J trimming: 5 bases; junction bases outside the gene matches: 7. The CDR3 sequence is 15 residues long. As DNA, the CDR3 is TGCGCCAGCAGCTTGTCAGGGGGCCAGGGGGAGACCCAGTACTTC. Translating gives CASSLSGGQGETQYF.

This chain links TRBV7-2 with TRBJ2-1; TRBD2 matches at 13 bases. Trimming took 5 bases from V and 10 from J; bases not matched to a gene: 8. There are 15 residues in the CDR3. The germline gives CDR1 SGHTA, CDR2 FQGNSA. CDR3 amino acids: CASSGTSGGAGEQFF. The CDR3 nucleotides are TGTGCCAGCAGCGGCACTAGCGGGGGGGCTGGGGAGCAGTTCTTC.

DNA of the CDR3: TGCAGCGTTGAAGATCGCGGCGGGAGAAGTCGCAATGAGCAGTTCTTC. It specifies CSVEDRGGRSRNEQFF. V usage is TRBV29-1 and J usage is TRBJ2-1; TRBD2 matches at 7 bases. Trimming took 0 bases from V and 6 from J; bases not matched to a gene: 11. Germline CDR1 reads SQVTM; CDR2 reads ANQGSEA. The CDR3 runs 16 residues.

V gene TRBV13 combines with J gene TRBJ2-3; 8 positions match TRBD2. This CDR3 has 15 amino acids. Germline V gene lookup returns CDR1 PRHDT and CDR2 FYEKMQ (reference sequence). V gave up 5 bases and J gave up 1 base; unmatched junction bases: 5. The CDR3, as DNA: TGTGCCAGCAGCACCGCGGGGGGAGGCACAGATACGCAGTATTTT. Encoded protein: CASSTAGGGTDTQYF.

The J gene is TRBJ1-2, the V gene TRBV10-1, with TRBD1 identical over 11 bases. The CDR3 runs to 13 residues. Per the germline V gene, CDR1 is WNHNN and CDR2 is SYGVQD (reference sequence). Trimming at V came to 3 bases and at J to 8 bases, leaving 2 bases not matched to a gene. CDR3 residues: CASSDRTGGGYTF. The CDR3 nucleotides read TGCGCCAGCAGTGACCGGACAGGGGGCGGCTACACCTTC.

This chain links TRBV7-9 with TRBJ2-3; no clear D gene. The CDR3 sequence is 14 residues long. Germline V gene lookup returns CDR1 SEHNR and CDR2 FQNEAQ (reference sequence). The V and J ends lost 1 base and 6 bases respectively, with 11 bases between them. The CDR3 sequence is CASSLVSPRDTQYF. CDR3 sequence (DNA): TGTGCCAGCAGCTTAGTATCTCCGAGGGATACGCAGTATTTT.

With regard to this clone: A read error may produce the germline difference seen at one junction end. V usage is TRBV7-2 and J usage is TRBJ1-6, with D unclear. The CDR3 length is 17 residues. CDR1 SGHTA and CDR2 FQGNSA come from the germline V gene. CDR3 DNA: TGTGCCGGCAGCTTAGCGGTCTGGGCTTCGGTGAATTCACCCCTCCACTTT. The encoded protein is CAGSLAVWASVNSPLHF. Based on the CDR3 plus reference TRBV7-2 and TRBJ1-6, the full variable domain is GAGVSQSPSNKVTEKGKDVELRCDPISGHTALYWYRQSLGQGLEFLIYFQGNSAPDKSGLPSDRFSAERTGGSVSTLTIQRTQQEDSAVYLCAGSLAVWASVNSPLHFGNGTRLTVT.

The chain couples TRBV9 to TRBJ2-1, with 9 bases that match TRBD2. CDR3 length: 16 residues. V lost 2 bases to trimming and J lost 4 bases; unmatched junction nucleotides: 7. Germline V gene lookup returns CDR1 SGDLS and CDR2 YYNGEE. CDR3 DNA: TGTGCCAGCAGCGTTCTCGGACTAGCGATTTACAATGAGCAGTTCTTC. Residues: CASSVLGLAIYNEQFF.

The rearrangement joins TRBV2 to TRBJ1-1; D remains ambiguous. V shed 2 bases and J shed 0 bases, with 7 bases lying between them. The CDR3 is 14 amino acids. Looked up from germline, CDR1 is SNHLY and CDR2 is FYNNEI. The CDR3 coding sequence is TGTGCCAGCAGTGAACGACACCTGAACACTGAAGCTTTCTTT. This translates into CASSERHLNTEAFF.

A remark on this clone: Distinct nucleotide sequences in the sample also encode this CDR3. The chain has TRBV18 and TRBJ1-2; perhaps TRBD1 as D (5 bases). The germline gives CDR1 KGHSH, CDR2 LQKENI. This CDR3 has 14 amino acids. Trimming cost V 0 bases and J 4 bases, with 9 bases left between them. In nucleotides, the CDR3 is TGTGCCAGCTCACCACCGACAGAGTCCTATGGCTACACCTTC. Translating gives CASSPPTESYGYTF.

This rearrangement joins TRBV11-2 to TRBJ1-2; 7 nucleotides match TRBD1. From germline, CDR1 is SGHAT and CDR2 FQNNGV. The CDR3 sequence is 15 residues long. V trimming: 3 bases; J trimming: 7 bases; junction bases outside the gene matches: 11. CDR3 residues: CASSLVGQAEGGYTF. CDR3 DNA: TGTGCCAGCAGCTTGGTCGGACAGGCTGAGGGTGGCTACACCTTC.

Many counts were recorded for this clone. Other DNA sequences of this sample code for an identical CDR3. V gene TRBV5-1 combines with J gene TRBJ2-1; a weak D match, TRBD2 (6 bases). CDR1 is SGHRS and CDR2 is YFSETQ in the germline V gene. V gave up 1 base and J gave up 4 bases, with 12 bases separating them. The CDR3 runs 15 residues. The CDR3 loop is CASSLLPGTYNEQFF. The CDR3 region has the DNA TGCGCCAGCAGCTTGCTCCCGGGGACTTACAATGAGCAGTTCTTC.

V gene TRBV10-3 combines with J gene TRBJ2-1, with D maybe TRBD2 (6 bases). CDR3 length equals 13 residues. Germline V gene data show CDR1 as ENHRY and CDR2 as SYGVKD. V was clipped by 6 bases and J by 9 bases, with 15 bases between them. The DNA for the CDR3 is TGTGCCATCAGGGAGGGTGTGGAGGTTGAGCAGTTCTTC. Its translation: CAIREGVEVEQFF.

The CDR3 reads CASSGSSGNTIYF. The DNA for the CDR3 is TGTGCCAGCAGTGGGAGCTCTGGAAACACCATATATTTT. This chain connects TRBV6-1 to TRBJ1-3; D uncertain. The germline V and J ends were trimmed by 4 bases and 0 bases, with 4 bases remaining between them. CDR3 length: 13 amino acids. Germline V gene sequence: CDR1 MNHNS, CDR2 SASEGT.